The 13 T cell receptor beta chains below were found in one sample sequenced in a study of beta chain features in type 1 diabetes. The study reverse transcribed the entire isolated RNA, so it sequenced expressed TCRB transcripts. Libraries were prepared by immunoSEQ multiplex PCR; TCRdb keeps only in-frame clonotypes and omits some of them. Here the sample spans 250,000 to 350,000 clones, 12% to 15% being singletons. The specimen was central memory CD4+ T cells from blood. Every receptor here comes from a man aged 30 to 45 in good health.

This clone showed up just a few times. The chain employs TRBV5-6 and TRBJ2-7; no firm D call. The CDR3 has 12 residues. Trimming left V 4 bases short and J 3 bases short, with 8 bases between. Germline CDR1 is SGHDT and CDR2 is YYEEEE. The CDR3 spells CASSAYNYEQYV. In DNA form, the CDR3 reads TGTGCCAGCAGCGCCTATAACTACGAGCAGTACGTC.

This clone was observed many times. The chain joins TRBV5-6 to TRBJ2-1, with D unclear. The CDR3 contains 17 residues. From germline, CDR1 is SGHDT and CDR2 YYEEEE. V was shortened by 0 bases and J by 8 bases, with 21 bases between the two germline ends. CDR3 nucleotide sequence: TGTGCCAGCAGCTTGGTGTATTCCAGGATGGGGTTCGATGAGCAGTTCTTC. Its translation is CASSLVYSRMGFDEQFF.

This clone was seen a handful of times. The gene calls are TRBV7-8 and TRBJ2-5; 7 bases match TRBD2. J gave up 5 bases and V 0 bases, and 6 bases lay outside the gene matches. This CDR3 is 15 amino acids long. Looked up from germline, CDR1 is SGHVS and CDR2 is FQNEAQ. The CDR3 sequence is CASSLAGGSFETQYF. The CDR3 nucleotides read TGTGCCAGCAGCTTAGCGGGCGGGAGTTTTGAGACCCAGTACTTC.

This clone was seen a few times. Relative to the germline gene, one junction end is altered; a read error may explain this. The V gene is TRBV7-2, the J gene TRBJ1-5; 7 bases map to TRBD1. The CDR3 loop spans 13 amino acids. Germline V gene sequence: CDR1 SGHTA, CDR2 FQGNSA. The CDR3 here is CASSQNTGEPQHF. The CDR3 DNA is TGCGCCAGCAGCCAGAATACAGGGGAACCCCAGCATTTT.

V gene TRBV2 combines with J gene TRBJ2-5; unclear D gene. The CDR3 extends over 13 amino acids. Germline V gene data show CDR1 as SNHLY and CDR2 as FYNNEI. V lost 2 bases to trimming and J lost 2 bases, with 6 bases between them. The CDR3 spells CASSELRQETQYF. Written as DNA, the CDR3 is TGTGCCAGCAGTGAACTACGGCAAGAGACCCAGTACTTC.

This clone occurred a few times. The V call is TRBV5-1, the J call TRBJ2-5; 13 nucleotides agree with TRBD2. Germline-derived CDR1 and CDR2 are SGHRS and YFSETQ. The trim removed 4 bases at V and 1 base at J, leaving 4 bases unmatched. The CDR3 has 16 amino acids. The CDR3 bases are TGCGCCAGCAGCGCCGGACTAGCGGGAGCCCAAGAGACCCAGTACTTC. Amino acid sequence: CASSAGLAGAQETQYF.

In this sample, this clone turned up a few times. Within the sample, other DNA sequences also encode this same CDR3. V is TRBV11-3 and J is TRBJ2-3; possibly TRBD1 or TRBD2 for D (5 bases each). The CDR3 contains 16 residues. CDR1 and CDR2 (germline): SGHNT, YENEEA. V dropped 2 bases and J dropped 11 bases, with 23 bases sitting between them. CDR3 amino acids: CASSLMSGGGGLGQYF. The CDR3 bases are TGTGCCAGCAGCTTAATGTCCGGAGGTGGGGGTCTGGGGCAGTATTTT.

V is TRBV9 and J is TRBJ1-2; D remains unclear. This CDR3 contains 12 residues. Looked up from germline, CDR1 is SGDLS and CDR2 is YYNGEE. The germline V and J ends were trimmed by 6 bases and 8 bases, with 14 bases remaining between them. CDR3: CASNSPGVGYTF. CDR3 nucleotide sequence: TGTGCCAGCAACAGCCCCGGAGTGGGCTACACCTTC.

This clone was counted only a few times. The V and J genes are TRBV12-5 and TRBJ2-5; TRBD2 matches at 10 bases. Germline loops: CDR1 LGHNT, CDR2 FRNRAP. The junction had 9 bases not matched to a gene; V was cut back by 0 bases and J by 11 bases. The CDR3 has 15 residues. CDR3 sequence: CASGLVQGTSDQQYF. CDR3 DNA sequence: TGTGCTAGTGGTTTGGTACAAGGGACTAGCGATCAGCAGTACTTC.

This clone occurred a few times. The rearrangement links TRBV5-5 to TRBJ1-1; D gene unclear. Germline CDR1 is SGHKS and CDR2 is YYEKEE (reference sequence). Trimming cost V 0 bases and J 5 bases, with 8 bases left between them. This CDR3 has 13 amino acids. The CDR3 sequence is CASSLVGKTEAFF. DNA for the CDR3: TGTGCCAGCAGCTTGGTGGGGAAGACTGAAGCTTTCTTT. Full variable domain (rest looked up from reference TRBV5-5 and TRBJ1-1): DAGVTQSPTHLIKTRGQQVTLRCSPISGHKSVSWYQQVLGQGPQFIFQYYEKEERGRGNFPDRFSARQFPNYSSELNVNALLLGDSALYLCASSLVGKTEAFFGQGTRLTVV.

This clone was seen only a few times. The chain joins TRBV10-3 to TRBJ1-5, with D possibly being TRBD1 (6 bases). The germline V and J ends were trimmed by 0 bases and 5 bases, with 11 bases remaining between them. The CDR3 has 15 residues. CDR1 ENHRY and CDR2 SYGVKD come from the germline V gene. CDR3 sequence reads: CAISESSGADQPQHF. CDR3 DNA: TGTGCCATCAGTGAGTCTTCGGGGGCGGATCAGCCCCAGCATTTT.

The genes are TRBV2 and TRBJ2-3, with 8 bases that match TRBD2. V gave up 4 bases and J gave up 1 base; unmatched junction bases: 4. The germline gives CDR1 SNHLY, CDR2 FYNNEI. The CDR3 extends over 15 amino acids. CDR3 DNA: TGTGCCAGCAGTGTTCTGCGGGGGGGCACAGATACGCAGTATTTT. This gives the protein CASSVLRGGTDTQYF.

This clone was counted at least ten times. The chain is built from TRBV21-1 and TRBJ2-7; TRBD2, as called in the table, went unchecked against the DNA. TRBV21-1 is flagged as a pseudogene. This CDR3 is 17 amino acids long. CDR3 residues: CASPGLGFVARPYEQYV. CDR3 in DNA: TGTGCCAGTCCGGGACTAGGTTTCGTCGCTAGACCCTACGAGCAGTACGTC.